This T cell receptor beta chain was recovered during a study of blood T cell repertoires in COVID-19. Assay: immunoSEQ multiplex PCR; the TCRdb copy retains only in-frame clones and omits some. The data contain a few hundred thousand clones, roughly nine tenths of them singletons. From germline, CDR1 is MNHEY and CDR2 SMNVEV (reference sequence). The germline V and J ends were trimmed by 5 bases and 0 bases, with 19 bases remaining between them. The CDR3 runs 17 residues. The TCR comes from a man in his 60s with acute or convalescent COVID-19. The sample consisted of peripheral blood. The chain couples TRBV27 to TRBJ1-2; maybe TRBD1 (6 bases). The CDR3 region is CASSGGPGQHTNYGYTF. For the CDR3, the DNA is TGTGCCAGCAGTGGAGGACCCGGACAGCACACTAACTATGGCTACACCTTC.